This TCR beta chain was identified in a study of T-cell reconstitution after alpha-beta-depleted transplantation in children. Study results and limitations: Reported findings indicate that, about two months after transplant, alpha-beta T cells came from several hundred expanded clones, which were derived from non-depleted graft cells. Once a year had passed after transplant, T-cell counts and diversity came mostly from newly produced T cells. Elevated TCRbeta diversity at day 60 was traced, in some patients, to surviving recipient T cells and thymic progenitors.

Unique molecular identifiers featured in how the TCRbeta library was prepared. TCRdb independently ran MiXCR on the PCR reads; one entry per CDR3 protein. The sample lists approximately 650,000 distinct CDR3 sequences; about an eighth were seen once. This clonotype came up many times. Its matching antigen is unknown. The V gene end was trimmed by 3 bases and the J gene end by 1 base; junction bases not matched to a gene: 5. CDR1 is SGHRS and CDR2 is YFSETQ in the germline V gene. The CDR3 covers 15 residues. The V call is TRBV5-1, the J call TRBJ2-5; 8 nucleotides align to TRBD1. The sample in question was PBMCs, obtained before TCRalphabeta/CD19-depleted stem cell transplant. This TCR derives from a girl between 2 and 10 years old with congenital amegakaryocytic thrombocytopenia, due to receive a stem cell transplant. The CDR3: CASSSATGGQETQYF. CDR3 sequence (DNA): TGCGCCAGCAGCTCGGCCACAGGGGGCCAAGAGACCCAGTACTTC.